These 19 T cell receptor beta chains share one sample of origin, sequenced in a study of blood T cells in healthy people across ages. A second PCR, run for roughly 7 to 11 cycles, used a sample-barcoded 5' primer plus a J-beta primer mix. TCRdb called the 5' RACE reads again in MiXCR, with one record for every CDR3 protein. This table has roughly 900,000 distinct CDR3 sequences, about 28% appearing once. What was sequenced was blood. The source of these receptors is a woman of 80 years or more in good health.

This chain joins TRBV3-1 and TRBJ2-7; 9 bases are a match to TRBD1. CDR1 is LGHDT and CDR2 is YNNKEL in the germline V gene (reference sequence). CDR3 length: 15 residues. Germline trimming cut 2 bases from V and 7 bases from J; bases unmatched to any gene: 9. The CDR3: CASSQPRQGGNEQYF. CDR3 DNA: TGTGCCAGCAGCCAACCCCGACAGGGGGGGAATGAGCAGTACTTC.

Concerning this clonotype: Being one base from a much bigger clone, this may be a read error. This chain links TRBV20-1 with TRBJ1-2; 7 bases match TRBD1. CDR1 and CDR2 from the germline V gene are DFQATT and SNEGSKA (reference sequence). The CDR3 length is 12 residues. V was pared by 4 bases and J by 6 bases, with 5 bases of the junction left unmatched. The CDR3 bases are TGCAGTGCTAAGAGGGGGCGGGATGGCTACACCTTC. Its translation is CSAKRGRDGYTF.

This clonotype has a count of ten or more. This chain uses TRBV27 with TRBJ2-7, with TRBD1 identical over 7 bases. Losses at the gene ends were 3 bases for V and 5 bases for J; bases not matched to a gene: 7. This CDR3 has 14 residues. Germline-derived CDR1 and CDR2 are MNHEY and SMNVEV (reference sequence). The CDR3 protein is CASSLGTGEHEQYF. The CDR3 bases are TGTGCCAGCAGTTTGGGCACAGGGGAGCACGAGCAGTACTTC.

This clonotype was counted many times. The rearrangement uses TRBV27 and TRBJ2-1, with TRBD1 identical over 8 bases. The CDR3 is 15 amino acids. The trim removed 3 bases at V and 12 bases at J, leaving 13 bases unmatched. Germline loops: CDR1 MNHEY, CDR2 SMNVEV (reference sequence). CDR3 loop: CASSFRTGQMNRQFF. In DNA form, the CDR3 reads TGTGCCAGCAGTTTTAGGACAGGGCAGATGAATAGGCAGTTCTTC.

This clonotype was seen a few times. The chain carries TRBV20-1 and TRBJ1-4, with D perhaps TRBD1 (6 bases). V was clipped by 0 bases and J by 7 bases, with 12 bases between them. Germline CDR1 DFQATT, CDR2 SNEGSKA (reference sequence). The CDR3 runs to 14 residues. In DNA form, the CDR3 reads TGCAGTGCTAGAGATGGGGGGGGCGTTGAAAAACTGTTTTTT. This encodes CSARDGGGVEKLFF.

V is TRBV13 and J is TRBJ1-6; D is ambiguous. V gave up 6 bases and J gave up 7 bases, with 13 bases separating them. The CDR3 contains 14 residues. Per germline, CDR1 PRHDT and CDR2 FYEKMQ (reference sequence). The CDR3 DNA is TGTGCCAGCAGGCCGACGGAAGGGAATTCACCCCTCCACTTT. This encodes CASRPTEGNSPLHF.

The rearrangement links TRBV7-2 to TRBJ2-3; TRBD2 aligns across 10 bases. This CDR3 contains 15 residues. Trimming removed 4 bases from V and 2 bases from J; junction bases left unmatched: 3. The germline V gene encodes CDR1 SGHTA and CDR2 FQGNSA. CDR3 region: CASSSSGGDTDTQYF. DNA for the CDR3: TGTGCCAGCAGCTCTAGCGGGGGCGACACAGATACGCAGTATTTT.

This clonotype was observed at least ten times. The chain recombines TRBV9 with TRBJ2-7, with 16 nucleotides matching TRBD2. J gave up 5 bases and V 3 bases, and 8 bases lay outside the gene matches. The CDR3 consists of 17 residues. CDR1 SGDLS and CDR2 YYNGEE come from the germline V gene. The CDR3 loop is CASSAGTSGGASHEQYF. CDR3 DNA sequence: TGTGCCAGCAGCGCCGGGACTAGCGGGGGGGCATCCCACGAGCAGTACTTC.

A few counts support this clonotype. A single base separates this from a much larger clone, so it may be a read error. The chain has TRBV2 and TRBJ1-2; D not certain. This CDR3 spans 14 amino acids. CDR1 is SNHLY and CDR2 is FYNNEI in the germline V gene. The CDR3 nucleotides read TGTGCCAGCAGTGTGGTTGGCGGTACCTATGGCCACACCTTC. Translation: CASSVVGGTYGHTF.

In this sample, this clonotype turned up many times. The rearrangement uses TRBV27 and TRBJ2-7, with TRBD2 as a possible D gene (5 bases). Trimming removed 11 bases at V and 0 bases at J, with 11 bases between. The CDR3 length is 12 residues. Germline CDR1 and CDR2: MNHEY and SMNVEV (reference sequence). The DNA for the CDR3 is TGTGCCGGACTTAGAAGCTCCTACGAGCAGTACTTC. It is translated as CAGLRSSYEQYF.

J is TRBJ1-4 and V is TRBV11-2; D possibly corresponds to TRBD1 (6 bases). CDR3 size: 13 residues. Trimming stripped 10 bases from V and 0 bases from J, with 9 bases between. The V gene's germline CDR1 is SGHAT and CDR2 FQNNGV. DNA for the CDR3: TGTGCCACCAGGACAGCAACTAATGAAAAACTGTTTTTT. Translation gives CATRTATNEKLFF. The variable domain in full, completed from reference TRBV11-2 and TRBJ1-4, reads EAGVAQSPRYKIIEKRQSVAFWCNPISGHATLYWYQQILGQGPKLLIQFQNNGVVDDSQLPKDRFSAERLKGVDSTLKIQPAKLEDSAVYLCATRTATNEKLFFGSGTQLSVL.

This clonotype appeared many times. The rearrangement uses TRBV5-6 and TRBJ2-4, with D maybe TRBD2 (7 bases). The ends were cut back, 0 bases at V and 5 bases at J, with 18 bases in the middle. The CDR3 has 17 amino acids. Germline V CDR1 and CDR2: SGHDT, YYEEEE. The CDR3 is CASSLEGRGPLQNIQYF. DNA for the CDR3: TGTGCCAGCAGCTTGGAAGGGCGGGGGCCGCTCCAAAACATTCAGTACTTC.

At least ten counts were recorded for this clonotype. The rearrangement uses TRBV5-1 and TRBJ2-3; TRBD2 aligns across 7 bases. There are 15 residues in the CDR3. Looked up from germline, CDR1 is SGHRS and CDR2 is YFSETQ. Trimming cost V 4 bases and J 1 base; bases outside gene matches: 6. This CDR3 is CASSPGTSGTDTQYF. CDR3 nucleotides: TGCGCCAGCAGCCCCGGCACTAGCGGCACAGATACGCAGTATTTT.

This clonotype was detected many times. This chain connects TRBV7-2 to TRBJ2-5; D is perhaps TRBD2 (6 bases). The V gene's germline CDR1 is SGHTA and CDR2 FQGNSA. This CDR3 region has 12 residues. Trimming shortened V by 3 bases and J by 7 bases, and 9 bases separated the two germline ends. CDR3 DNA: TGTGCCAGCAGCTTTAGCGGCGGGACCCAGTACTTC. It specifies CASSFSGGTQYF.

A word on this clonotype: A much larger clone lies one base from this, so it may be a read error. This sequence joins TRBV18 and TRBJ2-1; 12 nucleotides agree with TRBD2. CDR3 size: 16 residues. CDR1 and CDR2 from the germline V gene are KGHSH and LQKENI. CDR3 DNA sequence: TGTGTCAGCTCACCTTGGCTAGCGGGGGGGTACAATGAGCAGTTCTTC. It specifies CVSSPWLAGGYNEQFF.

This clonotype was counted many times. The gene calls are TRBV7-9 and TRBJ2-3, with unresolved D. CDR3 size: 14 residues. With 6 bases removed from V and 4 bases from J, the gap between germline ends came to 14 bases. CDR1 and CDR2 from the germline V gene are SEHNR and FQNEAQ (reference sequence). The CDR3 reads CASRAKAVSDTQYF. Written as DNA, the CDR3 is TGTGCCAGCAGAGCAAAGGCCGTGTCAGATACGCAGTATTTT.

This clonotype was seen repeatedly, ten times or more. V is TRBV6-5 and J is TRBJ1-5; perhaps TRBD1 as D (6 bases). V was cut by 2 bases and J by 7 bases, with 9 bases left in between. This CDR3 is built from 13 residues. Germline assignment: CDR1 MNHEY and CDR2 SVGAGI. The CDR3 is CASSYGGGQPQHF. In nucleotides, the CDR3 is TGTGCCAGCAGTTACGGGGGCGGGCAGCCCCAGCATTTT.

This clonotype showed up just once. J is TRBJ2-5 and V is TRBV28; TRBD1 agrees at 9 bases. V trimming: 8 bases; J trimming: 5 bases; junction bases outside the gene matches: 9. The length of the CDR3 is 14 residues. Looked up from germline, CDR1 is MDHEN and CDR2 is SYDVKM. The CDR3 reads CASVLQGASETQYF. DNA for the CDR3: TGTGCCAGCGTCTTACAGGGGGCAAGCGAGACCCAGTACTTC. Combining the CDR3 with reference TRBV28 and TRBJ2-5 gives the whole variable domain DVKVTQSSRYLVKRTGEKVFLECVQDMDHENMFWYRQDPGLGLRLIYFSYDVKMKEKGDIPEGYSVSREKKERFSLILESASTNQTSMYLCASVLQGASETQYFGPGTRLLVL.

V gene TRBV15 combines with J gene TRBJ1-1, with a tentative D call TRBD1 (5 bases). Germline assignment: CDR1 LNHNV and CDR2 YYDKDF (reference sequence). The CDR3 length is 18 residues. Deletions cut 1 base from V and 7 bases from J, with 25 bases between. CDR3 DNA sequence: TGTGCCACCAGCAGAGCGGCGGGGACGGGGATGTTACGTAGTGAAGCTTTCTTT. Encoded protein: CATSRAAGTGMLRSEAFF.